This TCR beta chain is drawn from a study of identical twins. TCRdb re-analysed the 5' RACE reads in MiXCR, keeping a single row per CDR3 protein. The sample has 210,000 or so distinct CDR3 sequences, roughly 15% seen once. This clonotype was seen more than once but under ten times. As yet, its antigen is unknown. Overall study results and limits: Shared out-of-frame alpha sequences (those common to twins) showed excess low generation probability.

J gave up 12 bases and V 3 bases, and 15 bases lay outside the gene matches. The germline V gene has CDR1 SGDLS and CDR2 YYNGEE. CDR3 length: 15 residues. The same specimen was also included in a second study, on T cells expressing NK-cell markers. That paper notes: Top CD8+ clonotypes included the dominant CD3+CD56+NKG2C+ clonotypes in six donors.

The receptor comes from a woman aged 18 to 35 in good health. Sequencing was done on a sample of CD8+ T cells sorted from blood. The chain has TRBV9 and TRBJ1-1; 9 positions agree with TRBD1. Here the CDR3 reads CASSGPGTGFSGTFF. The CDR3 DNA reads as TGTGCCAGCAGCGGCCCCGGGACAGGGTTTTCGGGAACTTTCTTT. The variable domain in full, completed from reference TRBV9 and TRBJ1-1, reads DSGVTQTPKHLITATGQRVTLRCSPRSGDLSVYWYQQSLDQGLQFLIQYYNGEERAKGNILERFSAQQFPDLHSELNLSSLELGDSALYFCASSGPGTGFSGTFFGQGTRLTVV.